These T cell receptor beta chains were read from a single sample in a study of T cell responses to AZD1222 COVID-19 vaccine. The method was immunoSEQ multiplex PCR; TCRdb's version includes in-frame clones alone and lacks a portion of them. The data hold 250,000 to 300,000 clones, with about 94% observed a single time. Sequenced here: peripheral blood, sampled 28 days after the second AZD1222 dose. The receptors originated from an adult who received the AZD1222 COVID-19 vaccine. Each CDR3 is given with its conserved first and last residue. Each record gives: D gene, V gene, J gene, clone size, CDR3 DNA, CDR3 protein. The D gene is left open where the match is weak. Rows may omit the clone size; those that give it use once, few, many or a size class.

d_gene: .; v_gene: TRBV6-5; j_gene: TRBJ2-7; abundance: once; CDR3nt: TGTGCCAGCAGTTACAGGATGGACGGCTACGAGCAGTACTTC; CDR3aa: CASSYRMDGYEQYF
d_gene: .; v_gene: TRBV24-1; j_gene: TRBJ2-7; abundance: .; CDR3nt: TGTGCCACCAGTTCGGCAGTAGACTACGAGCAGTACTTC; CDR3aa: CATSSAVDYEQYF
d_gene: TRBD2; v_gene: TRBV15; j_gene: TRBJ2-5; abundance: .; CDR3nt: TGTGCCACCAGCAGTAGGGGGACTAGCGGGAAGGGTTACCAAGAGACCCAGTACTTC; CDR3aa: CATSSRGTSGKGYQETQYF
d_gene: TRBD2; v_gene: TRBV24-1; j_gene: TRBJ2-7; abundance: .; CDR3nt: TGTGCCACCAGTGTTTATACTAGCGGGCGGACCTACGAGCAGTACTTC; CDR3aa: CATSVYTSGRTYEQYF
d_gene: .; v_gene: TRBV7-9; j_gene: TRBJ2-2; abundance: .; CDR3nt: TGTGCCAGCCCGTTTAAAGGCACCGGGGAGCTGTTTTTT; CDR3aa: CASPFKGTGELFF
d_gene: TRBD1; v_gene: TRBV9; j_gene: TRBJ1-4; abundance: .; CDR3nt: TGTGCCAGCAGCGCTGGGACAGCAACTAATGAAAAACTGTTTTTT; CDR3aa: CASSAGTATNEKLFF
d_gene: .; v_gene: TRBV6-2/TRBV6-3; j_gene: TRBJ2-6; abundance: many; CDR3nt: TGTGCCAGCAGTTACTCGCCGGACTCTGGGGCCAACGTCCTGACTTTC; CDR3aa: CASSYSPDSGANVLTF
d_gene: TRBD2; v_gene: TRBV29-1; j_gene: TRBJ2-7; abundance: .; CDR3nt: TGCAGCTATAGACGCGGGGGGTCCTACGAGCAGTACTTC; CDR3aa: CSYRRGGSYEQYF
d_gene: TRBD1; v_gene: TRBV5-4; j_gene: TRBJ1-1; abundance: few; CDR3nt: TGTGCCAGCAGATCCGGGACAGGCACTGAAGCTTTCTTT; CDR3aa: CASRSGTGTEAFF
d_gene: TRBD2; v_gene: TRBV5-1; j_gene: TRBJ2-3; abundance: .; CDR3nt: TGCGCCAGCAGCTTTCGACTAGCGGGGGGCACGGATACGCAGTATTTT; CDR3aa: CASSFRLAGGTDTQYF
d_gene: .; v_gene: TRBV6-1; j_gene: TRBJ1-2; abundance: .; CDR3nt: TGTGCCAGCAGTGAAGAGGGCAGCTATGGCTACACCTTC; CDR3aa: CASSEEGSYGYTF
d_gene: .; v_gene: TRBV3-1/TRBV3-2; j_gene: TRBJ2-7; abundance: once; CDR3nt: TGTGCCAGCAGCTACATCGGTGCATCCTACGAGCAGTACTTC; CDR3aa: CASSYIGASYEQYF
d_gene: .; v_gene: TRBV7-2; j_gene: TRBJ2-2; abundance: .; CDR3nt: TGTGCCAGCAGCTTGCATACGACCGGGGAGCTGTTTTTT; CDR3aa: CASSLHTTGELFF
d_gene: .; v_gene: TRBV7-3; j_gene: TRBJ2-1; abundance: .; CDR3nt: TGTGCCAGCAGCTCCCGCGGCAGGAGTGAGCAGTTCTTC; CDR3aa: CASSSRGRSEQFF
d_gene: .; v_gene: TRBV28; j_gene: TRBJ1-2; abundance: .; CDR3nt: TGTGCCAGCAGTGGGGTCTCCTGGGACTACACCTTC; CDR3aa: CASSGVSWDYTF
d_gene: .; v_gene: TRBV9; j_gene: TRBJ2-1; abundance: .; CDR3nt: TGTGCCAGCAGCGTAGTTGAAGCCTACAATGAGCAGTTCTTC; CDR3aa: CASSVVEAYNEQFF
d_gene: .; v_gene: TRBV6-5; j_gene: TRBJ2-7; abundance: once; CDR3nt: TGTGCCAGCACCCCTCCGCCCCAGGGTACCTACGAGCAGTACTTC; CDR3aa: CASTPPPQGTYEQYF
d_gene: .; v_gene: TRBV28; j_gene: TRBJ1-2; abundance: .; CDR3nt: TGTGCCAGCACCAAGGGGTTGGGCTACACCTTC; CDR3aa: CASTKGLGYTF
d_gene: .; v_gene: TRBV10-1; j_gene: TRBJ1-1; abundance: .; CDR3nt: TGCGCCAGCAGCCCCCGGGGCCAGAACACTGAAGCTTTCTTT; CDR3aa: CASSPRGQNTEAFF
d_gene: .; v_gene: TRBV30; j_gene: TRBJ1-2; abundance: .; CDR3nt: TGTGCCTGGAGAGGGAGTGGGAACTATGGCTACACCTTC; CDR3aa: CAWRGSGNYGYTF
d_gene: TRBD2; v_gene: TRBV29-1; j_gene: TRBJ2-1; abundance: few; CDR3nt: TGCAGCGTGCCGGGACTAGCAAAGAATGAGCAGTTCTTC; CDR3aa: CSVPGLAKNEQFF
d_gene: TRBD1; v_gene: TRBV7-9; j_gene: TRBJ1-1; abundance: .; CDR3nt: TGTGCCAGCAGCTTAACGCAGGGGGGTCCCACTGAAGCTTTCTTT; CDR3aa: CASSLTQGGPTEAFF
d_gene: TRBD1; v_gene: TRBV25-1; j_gene: TRBJ2-5; abundance: once; CDR3nt: TGTGCCAGCAGTGAAGGGGGACAGGGGGCGGTGGAGACCCAGTACTTC; CDR3aa: CASSEGGQGAVETQYF
d_gene: .; v_gene: TRBV3-1/TRBV3-2; j_gene: TRBJ1-3; abundance: .; CDR3nt: TGTGCCAGCAGCCAAGATTTCTCTGGAAACACCATATATTTT; CDR3aa: CASSQDFSGNTIYF
d_gene: TRBD2; v_gene: TRBV6-5; j_gene: TRBJ2-3; abundance: .; CDR3nt: TGTGCCAGCAGTTATGGCGGGGGGCCGGGAGATACGCAGTATTTT; CDR3aa: CASSYGGGPGDTQYF
d_gene: TRBD1; v_gene: TRBV5-1; j_gene: TRBJ1-2; abundance: .; CDR3nt: TGCGCCAGCAGCTTGGGGGACAGATATGGCTACACCTTC; CDR3aa: CASSLGDRYGYTF
d_gene: TRBD2; v_gene: TRBV27; j_gene: TRBJ2-3; abundance: .; CDR3nt: TGTGCCAGCAGTCCTCAGACTAGCGGCCCGATAGATACGCAGTATTTT; CDR3aa: CASSPQTSGPIDTQYF
d_gene: .; v_gene: TRBV5-5; j_gene: TRBJ1-1; abundance: .; CDR3nt: TGTGCCAGCAGCTTGACCGATAGCCACACTGAAGCTTTCTTT; CDR3aa: CASSLTDSHTEAFF
d_gene: .; v_gene: TRBV4-3; j_gene: TRBJ1-1; abundance: .; CDR3nt: TGCGCCAGCAGCCAAGTCTGGGGGAACACTGAAGCTTTCTTT; CDR3aa: CASSQVWGNTEAFF
d_gene: TRBD1; v_gene: TRBV19; j_gene: TRBJ2-7; abundance: .; CDR3nt: TGTGCCAGTAGTATGGGACAGGGCTCCTACGAGCAGTACTTC; CDR3aa: CASSMGQGSYEQYF
d_gene: .; v_gene: TRBV5-4; j_gene: TRBJ1-1; abundance: .; CDR3nt: TGTGCCAGCAGCTTCGGGGAGGCGACTGAAGCTTTCTTT; CDR3aa: CASSFGEATEAFF
d_gene: TRBD2; v_gene: TRBV5-4; j_gene: TRBJ2-3; abundance: once; CDR3nt: TGTGCCAGCAGCCCGACTAGCGGGAGCTCAGATACGCAGTATTTT; CDR3aa: CASSPTSGSSDTQYF
d_gene: TRBD1; v_gene: TRBV11-2; j_gene: TRBJ2-2; abundance: .; CDR3nt: TGTGCCAGCCCCGGGACAGCCACCGGGGAGCTGTTTTTT; CDR3aa: CASPGTATGELFF
d_gene: TRBD1; v_gene: TRBV7-9; j_gene: TRBJ1-4; abundance: .; CDR3nt: TGTGCCAGCGGTACCCAGGACAGGGAAGGAGAAAAACTGTTTTTT; CDR3aa: CASGTQDREGEKLFF
d_gene: TRBD1; v_gene: TRBV5-4; j_gene: TRBJ1-1; abundance: .; CDR3nt: TGTGCCAGCAGCGTGGGACAGGGGGCGAACACTGAAGCTTTCTTT; CDR3aa: CASSVGQGANTEAFF
d_gene: TRBD1; v_gene: TRBV3-1/TRBV3-2; j_gene: TRBJ1-2; abundance: once; CDR3nt: TGTGCCAGCAGCCAGGGCACTAACAGGGGGAGCTACACCTTC; CDR3aa: CASSQGTNRGSYTF
d_gene: TRBD1; v_gene: TRBV29-1; j_gene: TRBJ1-1; abundance: once; CDR3nt: TGCAGCGTGGACACATTGGGGACAGGGATCAGTGAAGCTTTCTTT; CDR3aa: CSVDTLGTGISEAFF